Below, one TCR beta chain is given with its context. These data are taken from a study of T cell changes during pregnancy in multiple sclerosis. Germline V gives CDR1 LNHDA, CDR2 SQIVND (reference sequence). The CDR3 contains 15 residues. Trimming removed 6 bases at V and 0 bases at J, with 14 bases between. Profiling relied on immunoSEQ multiplex PCR, and the TCRdb table lists in-frame clones only, not all of them. The table lists 85,000 to 90,000 clones, 85% to 95% of them singletons, with 1.5% to 2% in the top ten. This receptor was identified in a female donor in good health, enrolled as a control in a pregnancy study. The material sequenced was peripheral blood, taken after pregnancy. The V gene is TRBV19, the J gene TRBJ1-1; D perhaps matches TRBD1 (6 bases). CDR3 sequence reads: CASRETGAMNTEAFF. The CDR3 bases are TGTGCCAGTAGAGAGACAGGCGCTATGAACACTGAAGCTTTCTTT.